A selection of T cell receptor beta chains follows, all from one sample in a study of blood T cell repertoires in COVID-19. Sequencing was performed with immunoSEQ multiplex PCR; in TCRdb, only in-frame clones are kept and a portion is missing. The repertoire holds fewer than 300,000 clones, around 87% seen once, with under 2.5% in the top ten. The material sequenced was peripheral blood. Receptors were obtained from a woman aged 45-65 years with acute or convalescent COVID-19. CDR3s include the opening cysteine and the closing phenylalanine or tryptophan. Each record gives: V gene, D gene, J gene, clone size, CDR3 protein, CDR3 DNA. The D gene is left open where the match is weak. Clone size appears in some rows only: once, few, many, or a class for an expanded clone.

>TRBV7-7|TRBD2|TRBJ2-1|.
CASSRSGASYNEQFF
TGTGCCAGCAGCCGTAGCGGGGCCTCTTACAATGAGCAGTTCTTC
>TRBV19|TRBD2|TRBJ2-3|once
CASTPGGRESTDTQYF
TGTGCCAGTACTCCGGGGGGACGGGAGTCCACAGATACGCAGTATTTT
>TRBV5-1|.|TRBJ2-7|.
CASSATGTTYEQYF
TGCGCCAGCAGCGCTACAGGGACTACCTACGAGCAGTACTTC
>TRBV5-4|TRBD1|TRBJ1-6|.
CASSYRGSPLHF
TGTGCCAGCAGCTACAGGGGTTCACCCCTCCACTTT
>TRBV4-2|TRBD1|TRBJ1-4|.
CASSQRDRDEKLFF
TGTGCCAGCAGCCAGCGGGACAGGGATGAAAAACTGTTTTTT
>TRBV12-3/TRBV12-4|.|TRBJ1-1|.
CASSPYVSTEAFF
TGTGCCAGCAGTCCATACGTGAGCACTGAAGCTTTCTTT
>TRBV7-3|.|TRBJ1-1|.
CASTPPGGTEAFF
TGTGCCAGCACACCCCCGGGTGGGACTGAAGCTTTCTTT
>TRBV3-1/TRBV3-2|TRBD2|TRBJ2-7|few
CASSQGGLAYEQYF
TGTGCCAGCAGCCAAGGGGGACTAGCCTACGAGCAGTACTTC
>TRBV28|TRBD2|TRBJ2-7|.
CASTLGRAEQYF
TGTGCCAGCACCTTGGGGAGGGCCGAGCAGTACTTC
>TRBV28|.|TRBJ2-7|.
CASSFHGGSEQYF
TGTGCCAGCAGTTTTCACGGGGGTTCGGAGCAGTACTTC
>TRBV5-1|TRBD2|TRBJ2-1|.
CASSRESGNSYNEQFF
TGCGCCAGCAGCCGAGAGAGCGGGAACTCCTACAATGAGCAGTTCTTC
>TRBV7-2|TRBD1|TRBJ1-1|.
CASRPGGSGTEAFF
TGTGCCAGCAGACCAGGGGGCTCGGGCACTGAAGCTTTCTTT
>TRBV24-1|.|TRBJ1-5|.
CATSDPSDSTLENQPQHF
TGTGCCACCAGTGATCCATCTGACAGCACCCTCGAGAATCAGCCCCAGCATTTT
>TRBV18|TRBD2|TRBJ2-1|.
CASSRGLAGDNEQFF
TGTGCCAGCTCACGGGGACTAGCGGGAGACAATGAGCAGTTCTTC
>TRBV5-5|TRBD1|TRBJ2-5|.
CASGDRDRQETQYF
TGTGCCAGCGGCGACAGGGATCGCCAAGAGACCCAGTACTTC
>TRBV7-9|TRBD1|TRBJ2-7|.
CASSPPQGAGYEQYF
TGTGCCAGCAGCCCTCCCCAGGGGGCTGGGTACGAGCAGTACTTC
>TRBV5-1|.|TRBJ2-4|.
CASSQGEANIQYF
TGCGCCAGCAGTCAGGGCGAGGCGAACATTCAGTACTTC
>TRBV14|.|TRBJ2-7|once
CASSQAYEQYF
TGTGCCAGCAGCCAAGCTTACGAGCAGTACTTC
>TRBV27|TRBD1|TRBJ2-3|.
CASSPSRGTDTQYF
TGTGCCAGCAGTCCGTCCAGGGGGACAGATACGCAGTATTTT
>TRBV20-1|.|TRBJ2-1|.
CSAAGDNEQFF
TGCAGTGCCGCCGGAGACAATGAGCAGTTCTTC
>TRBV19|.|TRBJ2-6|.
CASSPRDGSSGANVLTF
TGTGCCAGTAGTCCCCGGGACGGGAGCTCTGGGGCCAACGTCCTGACTTTC
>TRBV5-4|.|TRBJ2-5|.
CASSSQGFLGTQYF
TGTGCCAGCAGTTCCCAGGGGTTTTTGGGGACCCAGTACTTC
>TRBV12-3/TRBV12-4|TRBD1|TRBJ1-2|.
CASSPGGGDGYTF
TGTGCCAGCAGCCCAGGGGGCGGTGACGGCTACACCTTC
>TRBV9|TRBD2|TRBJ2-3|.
CASSVQAGGGTDTQYF
TGTGCCAGCAGCGTCCAAGCGGGAGGGGGGACAGATACGCAGTATTTT
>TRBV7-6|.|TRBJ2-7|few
CASSPAQGHPSYEQYF
TGTGCCAGCAGCCCGGCCCAAGGACACCCCTCCTACGAGCAGTACTTC
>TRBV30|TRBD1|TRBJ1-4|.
CAWSSGTARKLFF
TGTGCCTGGAGTTCCGGGACAGCCCGAAAACTGTTTTTT
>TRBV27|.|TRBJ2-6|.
CASGGYSGANVLTF
TGTGCCAGCGGGGGGTATTCTGGGGCCAACGTCCTGACTTTC
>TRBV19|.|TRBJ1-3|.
CASSPSGRFSGNTIYF
TGTGCCAGTAGCCCCAGCGGCCGATTCTCTGGAAACACCATATATTTT
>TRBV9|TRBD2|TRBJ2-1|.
CASTFEVAGPQFF
TGTGCCAGCACCTTCGAGGTAGCGGGACCCCAGTTCTTC
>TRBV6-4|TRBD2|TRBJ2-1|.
CASSALAGPYNEQFF
TGTGCCAGCAGTGCACTAGCGGGGCCCTACAATGAGCAGTTCTTC
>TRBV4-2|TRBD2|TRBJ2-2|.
CASSQEISGAANTGELFF
TGTGCCAGCAGCCAAGAGATTAGCGGGGCTGCGAACACCGGGGAGCTGTTTTTT
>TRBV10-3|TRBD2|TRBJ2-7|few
CAISDQREGLFLPEQYF
TGTGCCATCAGTGACCAGCGGGAGGGCCTGTTTCTTCCCGAGCAGTACTTC
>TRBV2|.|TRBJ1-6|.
CASSERRPDNSPLHF
TGTGCCAGCAGTGAGAGGCGGCCGGATAATTCACCCCTCCACTTT
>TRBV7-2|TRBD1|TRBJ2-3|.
CASSSNRGGDTQYF
TGTGCCAGCAGCTCTAACAGGGGTGGAGATACGCAGTATTTT
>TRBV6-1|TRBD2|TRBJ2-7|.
CASSTRTSGSHEQYF
TGTGCCAGCAGTACTCGGACTAGCGGGAGCCACGAGCAGTACTTC
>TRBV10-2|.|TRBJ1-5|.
CASSESHSNQPQHF
TGCGCCAGCAGTGAGTCTCATAGCAATCAGCCCCAGCATTTT
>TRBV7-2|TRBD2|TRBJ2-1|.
CASSQSGLAGVYNEQFF
TGTGCCAGCAGCCAATCGGGACTAGCGGGAGTCTACAATGAGCAGTTCTTC
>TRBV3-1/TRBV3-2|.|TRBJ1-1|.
CASSLSRASTEAFF
TGTGCCAGCAGCCTCTCGCGCGCGAGCACTGAAGCTTTCTTT
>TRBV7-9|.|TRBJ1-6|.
CASSSQVNNSPLHF
TGTGCCAGCAGCTCCCAGGTGAATAATTCACCCCTCCACTTT
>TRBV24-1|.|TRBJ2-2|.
CATSEPWQAGELFF
TGTGCCACCAGTGAACCCTGGCAGGCCGGGGAGCTGTTTTTT
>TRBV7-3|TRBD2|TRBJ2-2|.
CASSLMGLGLAGRTGELFF
TGTGCCAGCAGCTTAATGGGGTTGGGTCTAGCGGGACGAACCGGGGAGTTGTTTTTT
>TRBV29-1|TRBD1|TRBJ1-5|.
CSVATGGASNQPQHF
TGCAGCGTTGCCACAGGGGGCGCAAGCAATCAGCCCCAGCATTTT
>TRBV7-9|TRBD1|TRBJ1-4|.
CASSLAGGDEKLFF
TGTGCCAGCAGCTTAGCAGGGGGCGATGAAAAACTGTTTTTT
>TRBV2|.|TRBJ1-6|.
CASSSEGNSPLHF
TGTGCCAGCAGCTCCGAGGGTAATTCACCCCTCCACTTT
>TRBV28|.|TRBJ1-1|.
CASSPPGQYTEAFF
TGTGCCAGCAGTCCCCCTGGACAGTACACTGAAGCTTTCTTT
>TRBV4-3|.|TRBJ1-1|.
CASSQVRGLGTEAFF
TGCGCCAGCAGCCAAGTTCGGGGTCTCGGCACTGAAGCTTTCTTT
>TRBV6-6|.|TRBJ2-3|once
CASSYTTSTDTQYF
TGTGCCAGCAGTTACACTACTAGCACAGATACGCAGTATTTT
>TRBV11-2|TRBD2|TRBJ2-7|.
CASSPVGTSASYEQYF
TGTGCCAGCAGCCCGGTCGGGACTAGCGCTTCCTACGAGCAGTACTTC
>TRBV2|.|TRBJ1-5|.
CASSDGSGDQPQHF
TGTGCCAGCAGTGACGGCTCGGGGGATCAGCCCCAGCATTTT
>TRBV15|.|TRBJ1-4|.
CATSPDRIYEKLFF
TGTGCCACCAGCCCCGACAGGATTTACGAAAAACTGTTTTTT
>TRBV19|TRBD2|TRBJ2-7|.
CASSTGLAHSYEQYF
TGTGCCAGTAGTACCGGACTAGCGCATTCCTACGAGCAGTACTTC